The entry below gives a single TCR beta chain sequence along with its context. The data originate from a study of CXCR3-negative and CXCR3-positive naive CD8 T cells. Sorting yielded triplicates of about 280,000 cells for each CD8+ T cell subset. It was by 5' RACE with UMI labels that the TRB cDNA libraries were prepared. TCRdb re-called the 5' RACE reads; one entry per CDR3 protein, DNA not given. This specimen shows about 40,000 distinct CDR3 sequences; the ten leading clones hold under 10%. This CDR3 has 15 amino acids. From germline, CDR1 is MDHEN and CDR2 SYDVKM. The sample taken for sequencing was memory CD8+ T cells from blood. V and J are TRBV28 and TRBJ2-4; TCRdb's D gene call, TRBD1, goes unchecked for lack of DNA. This TCR derives from a human donor in good health. Some clones in this sample may be carry-over from other donors' samples. This CDR3 is CASRRGTGGQNIQYF.